The 5 T cell receptor beta chains given below trace back to one sample, sequenced in a study of blood T cell repertoires in COVID-19. Using immunoSEQ multiplex PCR, the repertoire was profiled, and TCRdb retains in-frame clones only, with some absent. The sample lists roughly 250,000 clones, more than 60% seen once, with under 4.5% in the top ten. The sample consisted of peripheral blood. All receptors derive from a woman aged 40 to 55 with active or convalescent COVID-19.

The rearrangement links TRBV9 to TRBJ1-2; 8 bases match TRBD1. The germline V gene has CDR1 SGDLS and CDR2 YYNGEE. CDR3 length: 15 amino acids. V lost 1 base to trimming and J lost 5 bases; unmatched junction nucleotides: 7. The CDR3 reads CASSVQQGGVYGYTF. The DNA of the CDR3 is TGTGCCAGCAGCGTACAACAGGGGGGAGTTTATGGCTACACCTTC.

The chain is built from TRBV7-9 and TRBJ2-1, with D possibly TRBD1 on 6 matching bases. Trimming shortened V by 4 bases and J by 9 bases, and 10 bases separated the two germline ends. CDR1 SEHNR and CDR2 FQNEAQ come from the germline V gene (reference sequence). This CDR3 has 12 residues. CDR3 sequence: CASSWTVGEQFF. CDR3 in DNA: TGTGCCAGCAGCTGGACAGTCGGTGAGCAGTTCTTC.

This sequence joins TRBV29-1 and TRBJ1-1; 7 nucleotides agree with TRBD1. Losses at the gene ends were 7 bases for V and 3 bases for J; bases not matched to a gene: 5. The CDR3 runs 12 residues. Germline CDR1 is SQVTM and CDR2 is ANQGSEA. In nucleotides, the CDR3 is TGCAGCGAAACAGGGGTCGACACTGAAGCTTTCTTT. Its translation: CSETGVDTEAFF.

DNA for the CDR3: TGTGCCTGGAGTCCTACTCTAACCGAAGCTTTCTTT. It specifies CAWSPTLTEAFF. The chain joins TRBV30 to TRBJ1-1; no definite D call. The V gene lost 2 bases and the J gene lost 8 bases, with 12 bases spanning the gap. Germline lookup yields CDR1 GTSNPN and CDR2 SVGIG (reference sequence). CDR3 length: 12 amino acids.

The CDR3 DNA follows: TGTGCCAGCAGTGAAAACGGGTATAGCAATCAGCCCCAGCATTTT. Amino acids: CASSENGYSNQPQHF. The V and J genes are TRBV2 and TRBJ1-5; D is unclear. The CDR3 is 15 residues long. CDR1 and CDR2 (germline): SNHLY, FYNNEI. V gave up 2 bases and J gave up 0 bases, with 8 bases separating them.